This TCR beta chain was captured by sequencing in a study of CD8 T cells in Susac syndrome. The RNA, roughly 0.45 to 1 ug, was put through reverse transcription using random hexamers. Via MiXCR, TCRdb re-called the immunoSEQ multiplex PCR reads, giving one row per CDR3 protein. The data hold around 270,000 distinct CDR3 sequences, with 89% observed a single time. Multiple sclerosis controls were treatment-naive patients with stable or active relapsing-remitting disease. Germline CDR1 and CDR2: MNHEY and SVGEGT. The V and J ends lost 5 bases and 0 bases, in that order; junction bases with no gene match: 3. CDR3 length: 15 amino acids.

This clonotype was obtained from a human donor with multiple sclerosis. The material sequenced was CD8+ T cells from PBMCs. V is TRBV6-2 or TRBV6-3 and J is TRBJ2-1; 8 bases fit TRBD2. This CDR3 is CASSDGTSSYNEQFF. The CDR3 DNA is TGTGCCAGCAGTGACGGGACTAGCTCCTACAATGAGCAGTTCTTC.